These 27 T cell receptor beta chains were all obtained from the same sample, sequenced in a study of regulatory T cells in long-lasting Graves disease. Arm-PCR with iRepertoire HTBI primers amplified the CDR3 regions for these TCR beta libraries. TCRdb passed the multiplex PCR reads through MiXCR, listing each CDR3 protein once. The sample includes fewer than 400,000 distinct CDR3 sequences, roughly 20% seen only once; the top ten take about 20%. Time point given: persistent/refractory GD, antithyroid drugs over 5 years with positive TRAb. There was RNA extracted from PBMCs, and the TCR library was made from it. The sample was peripheral blood mononuclear cells (PBMCs), taken when the disease was refractory, from a patient treated with antithyroid drugs. Every receptor here comes from a female donor with Graves disease.

The V and J genes are TRBV18 and TRBJ2-7, with D unclear. This CDR3 contains 13 residues. V lost 0 bases and J 5 bases, leaving 8 bases between the germline ends. Germline lookup yields CDR1 KGHSH and CDR2 LQKENI. CDR3 region: CASSPPQSHEQYF. The CDR3 coding sequence is TGTGCCAGCTCACCACCGCAGAGTCACGAGCAGTACTTC. The variable domain in full, completed from reference TRBV18 and TRBJ2-7, reads NAGVMQNPRHLVRRRGQEARLRCSPMKGHSHVYWYRQLPEEGLKFMVYLQKENIIDESGMPKERFSAEFPKEGPSILRIQQVVRGDSAAYFCASSPPQSHEQYFGPGTRLTVT.

This clonotype was observed a handful of times. The rearrangement uses TRBV27 and TRBJ1-2; D is uncertain. Trimming took 6 bases from V and 1 from J, leaving 12 bases between them. The CDR3 consists of 14 residues. The germline V gene has CDR1 MNHEY and CDR2 SMNVEV (reference sequence). CDR3 sequence: CASRSSGVNYGYTF. The CDR3 coding sequence is TGTGCCAGCAGGTCGAGCGGTGTTAACTATGGCTACACCTTC.

This clonotype was seen a handful of times. This chain uses TRBV20-1 with TRBJ2-7; tentative D call: TRBD2 (5 bases). Trimming left V 1 base short and J 2 bases short, with 9 bases between. The CDR3 runs to 13 residues. CDR1 is DFQATT, CDR2 SNEGSKA, per germline (reference sequence). DNA for the CDR3: TGCAGTGCTAGAGGAGGGAGTACCTACGAGCAGTACTTC. Protein: CSARGGSTYEQYF.

This clonotype was seen a single time. This chain uses TRBV4-3 with TRBJ2-7; 7 bases line up with TRBD2. Germline V lookup: CDR1 LGHNA, CDR2 YSLEER. CDR3 length: 16 residues. The V segment lost 0 bases and the J segment 1 base; nucleotides outside the gene matches: 6. The CDR3 spells CASSQDITSVSYEQYF. The DNA for the CDR3 is TGCGCCAGCAGCCAAGATATCACTAGCGTGTCCTACGAGCAGTACTTC.

The gene calls are TRBV12-3 or TRBV12-4 and TRBJ2-7; possible D gene TRBD1, 6 bases. The CDR3 totals 13 residues. V lost 6 bases, J lost 3 bases, and 12 bases lay in between. The CDR3 sequence: CASRISRGYEQYF. CDR3 nucleotides: TGTGCCAGCAGGATTTCCAGGGGCTACGAGCAGTACTTC.

This clonotype has a handful of counts. The rearrangement joins TRBV20-1 to TRBJ1-2, with D unresolved. CDR3 length equals 14 residues. Germline assignment: CDR1 DFQATT and CDR2 SNEGSKA (reference sequence). Trimming stripped 3 bases from V and 0 bases from J, with 11 bases between. This chain's CDR3 is CSASALGTNYGYTF. The CDR3 bases are TGCAGTGCTAGTGCTCTAGGGACTAACTATGGCTACACCTTC.

This clonotype was detected many times. The rearrangement uses TRBV11-2 and TRBJ2-2; 9 nucleotides match TRBD2. Unmatched junction bases numbered 9, after V lost 4 bases and J lost 6 bases. Per germline, CDR1 SGHAT and CDR2 FQNNGV. The CDR3 is 16 amino acids. The CDR3 DNA follows: TGTGCCAGCAGCTCCTCTAGCGGGATAGTCGCCGGGGAGCTGTTTTTT. This sequence encodes CASSSSSGIVAGELFF.

This clonotype was seen repeatedly, ten times or more. The chain carries TRBV28 and TRBJ1-2; tentatively, D is TRBD1 (5 bases). Between the trimmed V and J ends, which lost 1 base and 4 bases, there was a span of 13 bases. Germline values: CDR1 MDHEN, CDR2 SYDVKM. The CDR3 runs to 15 residues. CDR3 DNA sequence: TGTGCCAGCAGTTTATATGCCGGGGGTGGCTATGGCTACACCTTC. It is translated as CASSLYAGGGYGYTF.

The V and J genes are TRBV19 and TRBJ2-5, with D possibly TRBD2 on 6 matching bases. This CDR3 spans 13 amino acids. The V gene lost 4 bases and the J gene lost 5 bases, with 11 bases spanning the gap. CDR1 and CDR2 (germline): LNHDA, SQIVND (reference sequence). The CDR3 is CASSTQAGETQYF. The CDR3 DNA reads as TGTGCCAGTAGTACGCAGGCGGGGGAGACCCAGTACTTC.

This clonotype was picked up one time. This may arise from a read error, as a much more abundant clone is one base away. The chain joins TRBV20-1 to TRBJ2-1; D is uncertain. The CDR3 contains 15 residues. V lost 3 bases and J lost 3, with 15 bases in between. Germline V gene lookup returns CDR1 DFQATT and CDR2 SNEGSKA (reference sequence). DNA for the CDR3: TGCAGTGCTAGTCTCGCAGCAGATAACTACAATGAGCAGTTCTTC. Translated, it gives CSASLAADNYNEQFF.

The chain is built from TRBV6-1 and TRBJ2-7; 10 bases map to TRBD2. Per the germline V gene, CDR1 is MNHNS and CDR2 is SASEGT. J was trimmed by 6 bases and V by 5 bases; bases with no gene match: 7. This CDR3 has 14 amino acids. The CDR3 sequence is CASSQTSGRVEQYF. CDR3 DNA: TGTGCCAGCAGTCAGACTAGCGGGCGAGTCGAGCAGTACTTC.

This clonotype came up many times. The junction differs from germline at one of its ends, possibly a read error. The rearrangement links TRBV7-2 to TRBJ2-7, with 8 bases identical to TRBD2. Germline loops: CDR1 SGHTA, CDR2 FQGNSA. The CDR3 is 14 residues long. CDR3 in amino acids: CASSFTSGSSEQYF. The CDR3 DNA reads TGTGCCAGCAGCTTTACTAGCGGCTCCTCCGAGCAGTACTTC. The full variable domain, in which reference TRBV7-2 and TRBJ2-7 provide the parts outside the CDR3, is GAGVSQSPSNKVTEKGKDVELRCDPISGHTALYWYRQSLGQGLEFLIYFQGNSAPDKSGLPSDRFSAERTGGSVSTLTIQRTQQEDSAVYLCASSFTSGSSEQYFGPGTRLTVT.

The V gene is TRBV5-5, the J gene TRBJ1-1; D is uncertain. There are 15 residues in the CDR3. CDR1 and CDR2 (germline): SGHKS, YYEKEE (reference sequence). V was clipped by 2 bases and J by 0 bases, with 11 bases between them. CDR3 coding DNA: TGTGCCAGCAGCTTCCTTGGTCCCGTGAACACTGAAGCTTTCTTT. Its protein product is CASSFLGPVNTEAFF.

The chain carries TRBV28 and TRBJ1-5, with D unresolved. The CDR3 sequence is 13 residues long. V was clipped by 10 bases and J by 7 bases, with 17 bases between them. In germline, CDR1 is MDHEN, CDR2 SYDVKM. CDR3 protein: CAISPRVQQPQHF. The CDR3 DNA follows: TGTGCCATCTCGCCAAGGGTGCAGCAGCCCCAGCATTTT.

This chain uses TRBV7-3 with TRBJ2-1, with TRBD2 identical over 9 bases. Trimming at V came to 5 bases and at J to 6 bases, leaving 8 bases not matched to a gene. This CDR3 has 15 residues. In germline, CDR1 is SGHTA, CDR2 FQGTGA. CDR3 sequence reads: CASSRLAGNFNEQFF. In nucleotides, the CDR3 is TGTGCCAGCAGCCGGCTAGCGGGAAACTTCAATGAGCAGTTCTTC.

The table lists this clonotype with many counts. This chain connects TRBV6-1 to TRBJ2-7, with D perhaps TRBD1 (6 bases). The CDR3 length is 14 residues. Germline V gene sequence: CDR1 MNHNS, CDR2 SASEGT. Trimming took off 5 bases at V and 3 bases at J, with 14 bases between the two ends. The CDR3 region is CASSKGHGDYEQYF. The CDR3 DNA sequence: TGTGCCAGCAGTAAGGGACACGGGGACTACGAGCAGTACTTC.

This chain uses TRBV14 with TRBJ2-2; 11 bases are shared with TRBD2. Trimming took 0 bases from V and 3 from J; bases not matched to a gene: 3. CDR3 length equals 17 residues. Per the germline V gene, CDR1 is SGHDN and CDR2 is FVKESK. The CDR3 loop reads CASSQDLAGGYTGELFF. DNA of the CDR3: TGTGCCAGCAGCCAAGACCTAGCGGGAGGATACACCGGGGAGCTGTTTTTT. The variable domain in full, with the rest retrieved from reference TRBV14 and TRBJ2-2, is EAGVTQFPSHSVIEKGQTVTLRCDPISGHDNLYWYRRVMGKEIKFLLHFVKESKQDESGMPNNRFLAERTGGTYSTLKVQPAELEDSGVYFCASSQDLAGGYTGELFFGEGSRLTVL.

The sample holds many counts of this clonotype. This sequence joins TRBV24-1 and TRBJ2-5, with TRBD1 matching 7 bases. CDR1 is KGHDR and CDR2 is SFDVKD in the germline V gene. This CDR3 is built from 14 residues. Trimming removed 7 bases from V and 1 base from J; junction bases left unmatched: 5. CDR3 loop: CATSGQVIQETQYF. In DNA form, the CDR3 reads TGTGCCACCAGCGGACAGGTCATCCAAGAGACCCAGTACTTC.

This clonotype was counted ten times or more. The V and J genes are TRBV18 and TRBJ2-3, with unresolved D. CDR3 size: 13 residues. The V and J ends lost 6 bases and 0 bases respectively, with 7 bases between them. CDR1 and CDR2 from the germline V gene are KGHSH and LQKENI. DNA of the CDR3: TGTGCCAGCTCCCCGCCTAGCACAGATACGCAGTATTTT. Translated, it gives CASSPPSTDTQYF.

This clonotype was found many times. J is TRBJ1-2 and V is TRBV10-3; no firm D call. This CDR3 is 13 amino acids long. CDR1 and CDR2 from the germline V gene are ENHRY and SYGVKD. Trimming removed 7 bases at V and 0 bases at J, with 9 bases between. CDR3 sequence (DNA): TGTGCCATCACGGCAAACCCTAACTATGGCTACACCTTC. This encodes CAITANPNYGYTF.

This clonotype was observed a handful of times. The V call is TRBV2, the J call TRBJ1-2; a weak D match, TRBD1 (5 bases). The CDR3 extends over 13 amino acids. Trimming removed 6 bases at V and 8 bases at J, with 16 bases between. Germline CDR1 reads SNHLY; CDR2 reads FYNNEI. This CDR3 reads CASSLFRELGYTF. The CDR3 region has the DNA TGTGCCAGCAGCCTGTTCAGGGAATTGGGCTACACCTTC. The whole variable domain, filled in from reference TRBV2 and TRBJ1-2, reads EPEVTQTPSHQVTQMGQEVILRCVPISNHLYFYWYRQILGQKVEFLVSFYNNEISEKSEIFDDQFSVERPDGSNFTLKIRSTKLEDSAMYFCASSLFRELGYTFGSGTRLTVV.

V gene TRBV7-2 combines with J gene TRBJ1-1; unclear D gene. The CDR3 length is 14 residues. Germline V gene sequence: CDR1 SGHTA, CDR2 FQGNSA. Trimming removed 0 bases at V and 1 base at J, with 6 bases between. CDR3 coding DNA: TGTGCCAGCAGCTTAGCGCTGTGGAACACTGAAGCTTTCTTT. Amino acids: CASSLALWNTEAFF.

Many counts were recorded for this clonotype. This rearrangement joins TRBV6-1 to TRBJ2-7; 9 bases match TRBD2. There are 17 residues in the CDR3. V lost 6 bases, J lost 0 bases, and 12 bases stayed unmatched. From germline, CDR1 is MNHNS and CDR2 SASEGT. The CDR3 protein is CASSFISSGGSSYEQYF. CDR3 nucleotides: TGTGCCAGCAGCTTCATCTCGAGCGGGGGGAGCTCCTACGAGCAGTACTTC.

This clonotype was detected a few times. The rearrangement links TRBV30 to TRBJ1-4; TRBD1 might be the D (5 bases). This CDR3 region has 13 residues. Germline values: CDR1 GTSNPN, CDR2 SVGIG (reference sequence). The ends were cut back, 2 bases at V and 7 bases at J, with 11 bases in the middle. The CDR3 DNA sequence: TGTGCCTGGAGTCAGGGTTCGGGTGAAAAACTGTTTTTT. Amino acids: CAWSQGSGEKLFF.

This clonotype was picked up a small number of times. The V gene is TRBV29-1, the J gene TRBJ2-4; 8 bases match TRBD1. CDR1 and CDR2 from the germline V gene are SQVTM and ANQGSEA. The CDR3 covers 11 residues. The V segment lost 7 bases and the J segment 7 bases; nucleotides outside the gene matches: 3. CDR3 residues: CSGRQGNIQYF. The CDR3 bases are TGCAGCGGCAGACAGGGGAACATTCAGTACTTC.

There are many counts of this clonotype. The chain carries TRBV13 and TRBJ1-1, with a tentative D call TRBD1 (5 bases). The CDR3 totals 14 residues. V lost 4 bases to trimming and J lost 1 base, with 10 bases between them. Per the germline V gene, CDR1 is PRHDT and CDR2 is FYEKMQ (reference sequence). The CDR3 region has the DNA TGTGCCAGCAGCTGGGGACCTACGAACACTGAAGCTTTCTTT. Protein: CASSWGPTNTEAFF.

This clonotype came up many times. This sequence joins TRBV20-1 and TRBJ2-7, with 8 nucleotides matching TRBD2. Germline CDR1 DFQATT, CDR2 SNEGSKA (reference sequence). Trimming cost V 5 bases and J 6 bases; bases outside gene matches: 3. The CDR3 length is 11 residues. The CDR3 region has the DNA TGCAGTGCTCGGGGGGGAACCGAGCAGTACTTC. Encoded protein: CSARGGTEQYF.